This entry lists 5 T cell receptor beta chains sequenced from one sample in a study of T cells in localized non-small cell lung cancer. This table comes from immunoSEQ multiplex PCR, and its TCRdb copy is limited to in-frame clones, with some not included. This sample yields 25,000 or so clones, of which 80% to 90% are seen a single time; under 7% belongs to the top ten. The input for sequencing was peripheral blood, taken before any cancer treatment. Receptors were obtained from a male donor at least 60 years old with stage I lung adenocarcinoma.

The rearrangement joins TRBV9 to TRBJ2-3, with D hard to call. Germline V gene sequence: CDR1 SGDLS, CDR2 YYNGEE. V lost 4 bases, J lost 0 bases, and 12 bases lay in between. This CDR3 is built from 15 residues. The CDR3 nucleotides are TGTGCCAGCAGCCCAATCAGCACTAGCACAGATACGCAGTATTTT. Residues: CASSPISTSTDTQYF. Looking up the rest from reference TRBV9 and TRBJ2-3 gives the full variable domain: DSGVTQTPKHLITATGQRVTLRCSPRSGDLSVYWYQQSLDQGLQFLIQYYNGEERAKGNILERFSAQQFPDLHSELNLSSLELGDSALYFCASSPISTSTDTQYFGPGTRLTVL.

V is TRBV6-5 and J is TRBJ1-1; D not certain. Trimming pared 5 bases from V and 5 bases from J, leaving 9 bases between. Germline assignment: CDR1 MNHEY and CDR2 SVGAGI. The CDR3 has 12 residues. CDR3 sequence: CASSRGGTEAFF. DNA of the CDR3: TGTGCCAGCAGTCGGGGAGGGACTGAAGCTTTCTTT.

This clone was seen a single time. This rearrangement joins TRBV11-2 to TRBJ2-3; TRBD2 matches 13 bases. CDR3 length: 18 amino acids. Losses at the gene ends were 3 bases for V and 2 bases for J; bases not matched to a gene: 8. The germline gives CDR1 SGHAT, CDR2 FQNNGV. The CDR3 here is CASSFWAGTSGNTDTQYF. The CDR3 DNA follows: TGTGCCAGCAGCTTTTGGGCCGGGACTAGCGGGAACACAGATACGCAGTATTTT. Full variable domain (rest looked up from reference TRBV11-2 and TRBJ2-3): EAGVAQSPRYKIIEKRQSVAFWCNPISGHATLYWYQQILGQGPKLLIQFQNNGVVDDSQLPKDRFSAERLKGVDSTLKIQPAKLEDSAVYLCASSFWAGTSGNTDTQYFGPGTRLTVL.

The rearrangement uses TRBV2 and TRBJ2-3; maybe TRBD1 (6 bases). The germline V gene encodes CDR1 SNHLY and CDR2 FYNNEI. The CDR3 runs 14 residues. The ends were cut back, 4 bases at V and 3 bases at J, with 11 bases in the middle. CDR3 amino acids: CASSGQGQTDTQYF. The CDR3 nucleotides are TGTGCCAGCAGTGGGCAGGGGCAGACAGATACGCAGTATTTT.

This clone has only one observation. V gene TRBV6-5 combines with J gene TRBJ1-2; TRBD1 agrees at 9 bases. CDR1 is MNHEY, CDR2 SVGAGI, per germline. V dropped 6 bases and J dropped 8; count of bases not matched to a gene: 7. The CDR3 is 13 amino acids. The CDR3 loop is CASRKQGALGYTF. CDR3 nucleotide sequence: TGTGCCAGCAGAAAACAGGGGGCGTTGGGCTACACCTTC.